Listed below are T cell receptor beta chains from one sample, sequenced in a study of T cell repertoires in cytomegalovirus infection. These TCRs are of unknown antigen specificity. TCRdb reanalysed the reads using MiXCR and keeps one entry per CDR3 protein. The sample consists of about 310,000 distinct CDR3 sequences, 20% to 25% of them appearing once. Source: cultured PBMCs, taken from culture after CMV antigen stimulation. The receptors originated from a human donor in good health (CMV status not recorded). Some clones in this sample may be carry-over from other donors' samples. CDR3s include the opening cysteine and the closing phenylalanine or tryptophan. D genes are given only for firm matches. Where a row states a size, it is once, few, many or the class of an expanded clone; other rows omit it.

d_gene,j_gene,abundance,v_gene,CDR3aa,CDR3nt
TRBD1,TRBJ2-7,few,TRBV12-3/TRBV12-4,CASRHTGELYEQYF,TGTGCCAGCAGACATACAGGGGAACTGTACGAGCAGTACTTC
.,TRBJ1-2,.,TRBV27,CASSGPNLGAYGYTF,TGTGCCAGCAGTGGACCCAACCTCGGGGCATATGGCTACACCTTC
.,TRBJ1-5,few,TRBV28,CASSLGKVINQPQHF,TGTGCCAGCAGTTTAGGGAAGGTTATCAATCAGCCCCAGCATTTT
TRBD2,TRBJ2-1,.,TRBV20-1,CSATGASGRHEQFF,TGCAGTGCTACAGGTGCTAGCGGGAGACATGAGCAGTTCTTC
TRBD1,TRBJ2-5,.,TRBV12-3/TRBV12-4,CASSPRQGWETQYF,TGTGCCAGCAGTCCCCGACAGGGATGGGAGACCCAGTACTTC
TRBD1,TRBJ1-2,few,TRBV7-2,CASSLELRGPGYTF,TGTGCCAGCAGCTTAGAGTTGAGGGGGCCCGGCTACACCTTC
.,TRBJ2-3,.,TRBV5-6,CASSLVVGLNTDTQYF,TGTGCCAGCAGCTTGGTTGTCGGACTCAACACAGATACGCAGTATTTT
TRBD2,TRBJ2-3,.,TRBV11-2,CASSSPMTSGTDTQYF,TGTGCCAGCAGCTCACCCATGACTAGCGGCACAGATACGCAGTATTTT
.,TRBJ1-5,.,TRBV4-1,CASSQEGRGNQPQHF,TGCGCCAGCAGCCAAGAGGGACGGGGCAATCAGCCCCAGCATTTT
.,TRBJ1-1,.,TRBV27,CASSLKAQMNTEAFF,TGTGCCAGCAGTTTAAAGGCACAAATGAACACTGAAGCTTTCTTT
TRBD2,TRBJ2-1,many,TRBV4-3,CASSQRLAGGHNEQFF,TGCGCCAGCAGCCAGAGACTAGCGGGAGGTCACAATGAGCAGTTCTTC
TRBD1,TRBJ1-1,many,TRBV7-2,CASSLQTGGYTEAFF,TGTGCCAGCAGCTTACAGACAGGGGGTTACACTGAAGCTTTCTTT
TRBD2,TRBJ2-1,.,TRBV19,CASSISGGSYNEQFF,TGTGCCAGTAGTATAAGCGGGGGCTCCTACAATGAGCAGTTCTTC
.,TRBJ2-2,.,TRBV5-4,CASSLASETGELFF,TGTGCCAGCAGCTTGGCCTCAGAAACCGGGGAGCTGTTTTTT
.,TRBJ1-5,many,TRBV7-9,CASSVAPNQPQHF,TGTGCCAGCAGCGTAGCCCCAAATCAGCCCCAGCATTTT
.,TRBJ2-7,many,TRBV7-2,CASRPQGWEAYEQYF,TGTGCCAGCAGACCTCAGGGGTGGGAAGCCTACGAGCAGTACTTC
.,TRBJ1-1,many,TRBV7-9,CASSLAGAVRNTEAFF,TGTGCCAGCAGCTTAGCGGGGGCGGTGAGGAACACTGAAGCTTTCTTT
TRBD1,TRBJ1-6,.,TRBV27,CASSLTLIGQGENSPLHF,TGTGCCAGCAGTTTAACATTAATAGGACAGGGCGAGAATTCACCCCTCCACTTT
.,TRBJ2-1,.,TRBV20-1,CSAPGVSYNEQFF,TGCAGTGCTCCAGGAGTTTCCTACAATGAGCAGTTCTTC
.,TRBJ2-5,.,TRBV19,CASSVPYPTDATQYF,TGTGCCAGTAGTGTCCCCTATCCCACCGATGCGACCCAGTACTTC
.,TRBJ2-1,few,TRBV20-1,CSALGATAEQFF,TGCAGTGCTCTCGGGGCCACCGCAGAGCAGTTCTTC
.,TRBJ2-4,.,TRBV28,CASSFGIVENIQYF,TGTGCCAGCAGTTTTGGGATCGTGGAAAACATTCAGTACTTC
TRBD1,TRBJ1-2,.,TRBV19,CASSPGQGSNYGYTF,TGTGCCAGTAGCCCTGGACAGGGCAGTAACTATGGCTACACCTTC
TRBD1,TRBJ2-5,.,TRBV12-3/TRBV12-4,CASRRTGGTQYF,TGTGCCAGCAGGCGGACAGGGGGGACCCAGTACTTC
.,TRBJ1-2,.,TRBV12-3/TRBV12-4,CASSRGPMGYTF,TGTGCCAGCAGCCGAGGACCGATGGGCTACACCTTC
TRBD1,TRBJ2-5,few,TRBV24-1,CATSDRQGSLQETQYF,TGTGCCACCAGTGATCGACAGGGTAGCCTCCAAGAGACCCAGTACTTC
.,TRBJ2-5,many,TRBV7-2,CASSLALRDKETQYF,TGTGCCAGCAGCTTAGCCCTCCGGGACAAAGAGACCCAGTACTTC
.,TRBJ1-4,few,TRBV12-3/TRBV12-4,CASSFRRARTNEKLFF,TGTGCCAGCAGTTTTAGGAGGGCCAGAACTAATGAAAAACTGTTTTTT
TRBD2,TRBJ2-3,few,TRBV20-1,CSARLAGGDTDTQYF,TGCAGTGCTAGACTAGCGGGAGGCGACACAGATACGCAGTATTTT
TRBD2,TRBJ2-1,.,TRBV30,CAWNRYGLAGGEQFF,TGTGCCTGGAATCGATACGGACTAGCGGGAGGCGAGCAGTTCTTC
.,TRBJ1-5,few,TRBV28,CASSSYREGYQPQHF,TGTGCCAGCAGTTCCTACAGGGAAGGGTATCAGCCCCAGCATTTT
.,TRBJ2-5,.,TRBV14,CASSPDQFGPETQYF,TGTGCCAGCAGCCCGGACCAATTTGGTCCGGAGACCCAGTACTTC
.,TRBJ1-2,few,TRBV2,CASSEEEGANYGYTF,TGTGCCAGCAGTGAAGAGGAGGGGGCTAACTATGGCTACACCTTC
.,TRBJ2-3,few,TRBV7-2,CASSYTPGRSTDTQYF,TGTGCCAGCAGCTACACTCCGGGGCGAAGCACAGATACGCAGTATTTT
TRBD1,TRBJ2-7,many,TRBV4-1,CASSWGQSYEQYF,TGCGCCAGCAGTTGGGGACAGTCCTACGAGCAGTACTTC
.,TRBJ2-1,.,TRBV6-2/TRBV6-3,CASTRPTYNVQFF,TGTGCCAGCACCAGACCAACATACAATGTGCAGTTCTTC
.,TRBJ1-5,few,TRBV18,CASSPGGSSNQPQHF,TGTGCCAGCTCACCAGGGGGCTCGAGCAATCAGCCCCAGCATTTT
TRBD2,TRBJ2-1,.,TRBV11-2,CASSRTSDYNEQFF,TGTGCCAGCAGCCGGACTAGCGACTACAATGAGCAGTTCTTC
.,TRBJ2-3,many,TRBV6-2/TRBV6-3,CASSPTASTDTQYF,TGTGCCAGCAGTCCTACAGCTAGCACAGATACGCAGTATTTT
TRBD2,TRBJ2-5,.,TRBV15,CATSRAGTSGQETQYF,TGTGCCACCAGCAGGGCCGGGACTAGCGGACAAGAGACCCAGTACTTC
.,TRBJ1-5,.,TRBV5-6,CASSPGHSSNQPQHF,TGTGCCAGCAGCCCCGGACATTCGTCCAATCAGCCCCAGCATTTT
TRBD1,TRBJ1-3,.,TRBV5-6,CASTDRGSGNTIYF,TGTGCCAGCACCGACAGGGGCTCTGGAAACACCATATATTTT
.,TRBJ2-1,many,TRBV7-9,CASSLGGLSSSYNEQFF,TGTGCCAGCAGCTTGGGGGGACTTTCTAGCTCCTACAATGAGCAGTTCTTC
TRBD1,TRBJ1-1,.,TRBV4-1,CASSRGDRGNTEAFF,TGCGCCAGCAGCCGAGGCGACAGGGGGAACACTGAAGCTTTCTTT
.,TRBJ2-1,.,TRBV9,CASSVGGKGNNEQFF,TGTGCCAGCAGCGTAGGGGGAAAGGGGAACAATGAGCAGTTCTTC
.,TRBJ2-7,many,TRBV7-2,CASSRQPGSYEQYF,TGTGCCAGCAGCCGACAGCCCGGCTCCTACGAGCAGTACTTC
.,TRBJ2-5,many,TRBV7-2,CASSSGLLGRETQYF,TGTGCCAGCAGCTCAGGACTCCTAGGAAGAGAGACCCAGTACTTC
.,TRBJ2-7,.,TRBV28,CASSQPTRKNEQYF,TGTGCCAGCAGTCAACCGACTAGAAAAAACGAGCAGTACTTC